One and the same sample provided the 11 T cell receptor beta chains below, sequenced in a study of CXCR4 blockade with PD-1 therapy in pancreatic cancer. TCRdb's copy holds only in-frame clones and misses some; the assay was immunoSEQ multiplex PCR. This sample has thousands of clones, with 40% found just once. Sequencing was done on a sample of tumor tissue. These receptors all come from a human donor with pancreatic ductal adenocarcinoma.

The V and J genes are TRBV6-8 and TRBJ1-2; possibly TRBD1 for D (5 bases). CDR3 length: 14 amino acids. Trimming took 8 bases from V and 2 from J, leaving 15 bases between them. The germline V gene has CDR1 MNHGY and CDR2 SAAAGT. The CDR3 reads CASLDDEGNYGYTF. The CDR3 region has the DNA TGTGCCAGCTTAGATGACGAGGGGAACTATGGCTACACCTTC.

By sample share, this clone is medium-sized. The V and J genes are TRBV6-8 and TRBJ2-2, with TRBD1 matching over 9 bases. Germline assignment: CDR1 MNHGY and CDR2 SAAAGT. The CDR3 spans 14 residues. The ends lost 10 bases at V and 7 bases at J; junction bases unmatched: 10. The CDR3 protein is CAIKGQGDIGELFF. The CDR3 DNA follows: TGTGCCATCAAGGGACAGGGAGACATCGGGGAGCTGTTTTTT.

This clone was seen only a few times. J is TRBJ1-1 and V is TRBV19, with D perhaps TRBD1 (5 bases). From germline, CDR1 is LNHDA and CDR2 SQIVND (reference sequence). The CDR3 consists of 13 residues. Trimming removed 0 bases at V and 13 bases at J, with 15 bases between. The CDR3 is CASSIDLIQGGFF. CDR3 DNA: TGTGCCAGTAGTATAGATCTTATCCAGGGTGGTTTCTTT.

This clone showed up just a few times. The chain employs TRBV19 and TRBJ2-1; TRBD1 matches 10 bases. Germline CDR1 reads LNHDA; CDR2 reads SQIVND (reference sequence). This CDR3 spans 15 amino acids. With 5 bases clipped from V and 4 bases from J, the junction kept 5 bases outside the gene matches. CDR3 nucleotide sequence: TGTGCCAGTAGTGCCGGGACAGGGGTTTACAATGAGCAGTTCTTC. Translating gives CASSAGTGVYNEQFF.

This clone is large (0.1 to 1%). The CDR3 protein is CASSLGRWAGELFF. The CDR3 DNA reads as TGTGCCAGCAGCTTAGGCCGATGGGCCGGGGAGCTGTTTTTT. The chain recombines TRBV11-3 with TRBJ2-2; D uncertain. The CDR3 extends over 14 amino acids. V was pared by 1 base and J by 6 bases, with 9 bases between. Germline CDR1 SGHNT, CDR2 YENEEA.

This chain uses TRBV4-1 with TRBJ2-1; 7 bases map to TRBD2. The V and J ends lost 1 base and 8 bases, in that order; junction bases with no gene match: 8. There are 15 residues in the CDR3. The germline gives CDR1 MGHRA, CDR2 YSYEKL. The CDR3: CASSQASGLGYEQFF. Written as DNA, the CDR3 is TGCGCCAGCAGCCAAGCTAGCGGTCTGGGGTATGAGCAGTTCTTC.

This clone was seen a few times. V gene TRBV11-3 combines with J gene TRBJ2-1; D uncertain. The CDR3 consists of 15 residues. The germline V gene has CDR1 SGHNT and CDR2 YENEEA. V was clipped by 2 bases and J by 1 base, with 9 bases between them. The DNA for the CDR3 is TGTGCCAGCAGCTTATTCTACTCGTCCTACAATGAGCAGTTCTTC. This encodes CASSLFYSSYNEQFF.

CDR3 in DNA: TGTGCCAGCAGCCAATCCGGGACAACCGTAGGTGGGGCCAACGTCCTGACTTTC. Its protein is CASSQSGTTVGGANVLTF. The V call is TRBV28, the J call TRBJ2-6, with a weak D call TRBD1 (6 bases). CDR3 length equals 18 residues. From germline, CDR1 is MDHEN and CDR2 SYDVKM. V lost 6 bases and J lost 3, with 21 bases in between.

The chain combines TRBV19 with TRBJ2-3, with 9 bases lining up with TRBD1. CDR1 is LNHDA, CDR2 SQIVND, per germline (reference sequence). The CDR3 contains 14 residues. V lost 7 bases and J lost 3; bases outside the gene matches: 5. The CDR3 protein is CASTTGQGTDTQYF. The CDR3 DNA reads as TGTGCCAGTACCACCGGACAGGGGACAGATACGCAGTATTTT.

This clone was recorded at least ten times. The chain combines TRBV12-5 with TRBJ2-1; 10 nucleotides line up with TRBD1. This CDR3 contains 17 residues. Per germline, CDR1 LGHNT and CDR2 FRNRAP. The CDR3 nucleotides are TGTGCCAGCAACCTGAGGGCGGGACAGGGGTTGATTGATGAGCAGTTCTTC. Translated: CASNLRAGQGLIDEQFF. The full variable domain, completed using reference TRBV12-5 and TRBJ2-1, is DARVTQTPRHKVTEMGQEVTMRCQPILGHNTVFWYRQTMMQGLELLAYFRNRAPLDDSGMPKDRFSAEMPDATLATLKIQPSEPRDSAVYFCASNLRAGQGLIDEQFFGPGTRLTVL.

This clone has just a few counts. CDR3 protein: CASSPLPGTSIIVNEQFF. CDR3 nucleotides: TGTGCCAGCTCACCACTCCCAGGAACATCAATCATCGTAAATGAGCAGTTCTTC. The rearrangement uses TRBV18 and TRBJ2-1; D not certain. V lost 1 base and J lost 7, with 23 bases in between. The CDR3 has 18 residues. Germline-derived CDR1 and CDR2 are KGHSH and LQKENI.